This TCR beta chain derives from a study of shared clonotypes between healthy human individuals. Sequencing used immunoSEQ multiplex PCR; TCRdb keeps in-frame clones, though not all of them. The table lists 900,000 to 1,200,000 clones, about 80% of them singletons. Concerning this clone itself: Its antigen is currently unknown.

Overall study findings and caveats: Roughly 5% was the fraction of naive CD4 clonotypes found shared across several donors.

The authors divided CD4+ cells into CD45RA+ naive and CD45RA-negative memory subsets. CDR3 size: 15 residues. With 0 bases clipped from V and 14 bases from J, the junction kept 12 bases outside the gene matches. Germline V gene sequence: CDR1 SGHAT, CDR2 FQNNGV. Sequenced sample: memory CD4+ T cells from PBMCs. Subset meaning: CD45RA-negative fraction. The chain combines TRBV11-2 with TRBJ2-4, with 8 positions matching TRBD1. The receptor was isolated from a man younger than 35 in good health. Some clones in this sample may be carry-over from other donors' samples. The CDR3 nucleotides are TGTGCCAGCAGCTTAGAGGTGGCAGGGGGCAGAATAAAGTACTTC. Its translation: CASSLEVAGGRIKYF.